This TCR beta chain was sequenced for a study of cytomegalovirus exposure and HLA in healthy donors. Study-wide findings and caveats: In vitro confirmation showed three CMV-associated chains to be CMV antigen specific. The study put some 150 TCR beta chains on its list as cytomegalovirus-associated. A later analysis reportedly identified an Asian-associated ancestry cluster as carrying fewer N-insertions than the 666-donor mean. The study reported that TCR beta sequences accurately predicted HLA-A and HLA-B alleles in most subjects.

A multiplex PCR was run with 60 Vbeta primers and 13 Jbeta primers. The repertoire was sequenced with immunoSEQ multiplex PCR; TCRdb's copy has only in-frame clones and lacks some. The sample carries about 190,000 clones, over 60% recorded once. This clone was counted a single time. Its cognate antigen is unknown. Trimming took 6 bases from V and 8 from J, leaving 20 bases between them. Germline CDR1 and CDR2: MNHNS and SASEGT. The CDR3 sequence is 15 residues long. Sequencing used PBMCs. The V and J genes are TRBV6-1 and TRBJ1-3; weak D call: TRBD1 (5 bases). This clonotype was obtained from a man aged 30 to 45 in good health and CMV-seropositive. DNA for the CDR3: TGTGCCAGCAGCCAAGACGGGGACTCTTATCACACCATATATTTT. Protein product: CASSQDGDSYHTIYF.